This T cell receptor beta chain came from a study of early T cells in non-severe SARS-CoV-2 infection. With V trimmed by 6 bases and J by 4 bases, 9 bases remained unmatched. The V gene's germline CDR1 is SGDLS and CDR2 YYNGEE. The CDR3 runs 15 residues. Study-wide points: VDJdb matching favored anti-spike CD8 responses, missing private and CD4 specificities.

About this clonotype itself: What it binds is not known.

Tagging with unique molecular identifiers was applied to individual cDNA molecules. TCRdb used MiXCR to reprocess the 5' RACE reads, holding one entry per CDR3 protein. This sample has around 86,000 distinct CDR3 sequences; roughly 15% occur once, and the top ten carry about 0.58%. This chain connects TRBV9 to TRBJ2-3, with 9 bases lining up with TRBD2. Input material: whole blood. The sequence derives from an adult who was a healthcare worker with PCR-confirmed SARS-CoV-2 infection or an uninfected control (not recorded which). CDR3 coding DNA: TGTGCCAGCAACTTAGCGGGGGACGGGGCAGATACGCAGTATTTT. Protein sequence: CASNLAGDGADTQYF.